The 30 T cell receptor beta chains below were found in one sample sequenced in a study of shared clonotypes between healthy human individuals. TCRdb's copy holds only in-frame clones and misses some; the assay was immunoSEQ multiplex PCR. The data contain roughly 2.2 million clones, about 92% of them seen just once; the ten biggest clones take up about 0.39%. Sequenced material: naive CD4+ T cells from PBMCs. Subset reported: CD45RA+ positively selected. The receptors were gathered from a man younger than 35 in good health. Some clones in this sample may be carry-over from other donors' samples.

The chain employs TRBV27 and TRBJ2-1; D perhaps matches TRBD1 (5 bases). The CDR3 covers 14 residues. The V gene's germline CDR1 is MNHEY and CDR2 SMNVEV (reference sequence). The ends were cut back, 3 bases at V and 12 bases at J, with 18 bases in the middle. The CDR3 bases are TGTGCCAGCAGTTTGAGGACAAGTAGGGATCCGCAGTTCTTC. Translation: CASSLRTSRDPQFF.

The genes are TRBV19 and TRBJ2-1, with D possibly being TRBD2 (5 bases). Germline V CDR1 and CDR2: LNHDA, SQIVND (reference sequence). V dropped 3 bases and J dropped 2 bases, with 20 bases sitting between them. The CDR3 sequence is 18 residues long. The CDR3 DNA sequence: TGTGCCAGTAGTATTCGCGGTGTAGTGATGACTACCTACAATGAGCAGTTCTTC. Encoded protein: CASSIRGVVMTTYNEQFF.

This sequence joins TRBV7-8 and TRBJ2-7; 9 bases match TRBD1. The germline V gene encodes CDR1 SGHVS and CDR2 FQNEAQ. The CDR3 runs to 16 residues. V dropped 5 bases and J dropped 3; count of bases not matched to a gene: 11. The CDR3 protein is CASSRHRGRADYEQYF. CDR3 nucleotide sequence: TGTGCCAGCAGCCGTCACAGGGGGCGGGCAGACTACGAGCAGTACTTC.

The chain combines TRBV4-2 with TRBJ1-4; D gene ambiguous. Trimming took off 0 bases at V and 8 bases at J, with 16 bases between the two ends. Looked up from germline, CDR1 is LGHNA and CDR2 is YNFKEQ. The CDR3 runs 16 residues. Written as DNA, the CDR3 is TGTGCCAGCAGCCAAGAAAGGAGTAGGGCCCAAGAAAAACTGTTTTTT. Translating it yields CASSQERSRAQEKLFF.

The J gene is TRBJ2-2, the V gene TRBV7-9; D is unresolved. The ends were cut back, 5 bases at V and 1 base at J, with 11 bases in the middle. Germline-derived CDR1 and CDR2 are SEHNR and FQNEAQ (reference sequence). There are 15 residues in the CDR3. The CDR3 bases are TGTGCCAGCAGCCCACAGAAAATGAACACCGGGGAGCTGTTTTTT. Translated, it gives CASSPQKMNTGELFF.

This chain links TRBV5-4 with TRBJ2-7, with TRBD2 identical over 7 bases. Germline CDR1 is SGHNT and CDR2 is YYREEE (reference sequence). This CDR3 is 13 amino acids long. Trimming cost V 4 bases and J 5 bases; bases outside gene matches: 6. DNA of the CDR3: TGTGCCAGCAGCCGCTTCGGGACTAACGAGCAGTACTTC. It yields the protein CASSRFGTNEQYF. Drawing the rest from reference TRBV5-4 and TRBJ2-7, the complete variable domain is ETGVTQSPTHLIKTRGQQVTLRCSSQSGHNTVSWYQQALGQGPQFIFQYYREEENGRGNFPPRFSGLQFPNYSSELNVNALELDDSALYLCASSRFGTNEQYFGPGTRLTVT.

The chain uses TRBV5-6 and TRBJ2-5, with 7 nucleotides matching TRBD2. Germline CDR1 and CDR2: SGHDT and YYEEEE. The CDR3 is 15 residues long. Losses at the gene ends were 7 bases for V and 5 bases for J; bases not matched to a gene: 14. In DNA form, the CDR3 reads TGTGCCAGCGTCCGGAGCCCTCGGGGAGGGGAGACCCAGTACTTC. Translated: CASVRSPRGGETQYF.

The chain has TRBV7-2 and TRBJ2-5; weak D call: TRBD1 (7 bases). There are 16 residues in the CDR3. Trimming took 0 bases from V and 1 from J, leaving 12 bases between them. The germline gives CDR1 SGHTA, CDR2 FQGNSA. The CDR3 DNA is TGTGCCAGCAGCTTAGCGAACAGGGGACTCCAAGAGACCCAGTACTTC. This gives the protein CASSLANRGLQETQYF.

The chain couples TRBV4-3 to TRBJ2-3, with 9 bases lining up with TRBD1. The trim removed 1 base at V and 2 bases at J, leaving 7 bases unmatched. The CDR3 is made up of 17 amino acids. Germline lookup yields CDR1 LGHNA and CDR2 YSLEER. Written as DNA, the CDR3 is TGCGCCAGCAGCCAAGTCGGACAGGGGACACCCACAGATACGCAGTATTTT. Translating gives CASSQVGQGTPTDTQYF.

This clone was seen just once. The identical CDR3 is also encoded by other nucleotide sequences in the sample. The chain uses TRBV28 and TRBJ2-1; D gene ambiguous. This CDR3 contains 12 residues. Per the germline V gene, CDR1 is MDHEN and CDR2 is SYDVKM. V lost 1 base, J lost 6 bases, and 4 bases lay in between. Here the CDR3 reads CASSLSRNEQFF. CDR3 in DNA: TGTGCCAGCAGTTTATCTCGCAATGAGCAGTTCTTC. The whole variable domain, filled in from reference TRBV28 and TRBJ2-1, reads DVKVTQSSRYLVKRTGEKVFLECVQDMDHENMFWYRQDPGLGLRLIYFSYDVKMKEKGDIPEGYSVSREKKERFSLILESASTNQTSMYLCASSLSRNEQFFGPGTRLTVL.

The chain links TRBV30 to TRBJ1-4, with D perhaps matching TRBD1 (6 bases). The CDR3 is 14 residues long. V gave up 0 bases and J gave up 12 bases, with 17 bases separating them. Germline-derived CDR1 and CDR2 are GTSNPN and SVGIG (reference sequence). DNA of the CDR3: TGTGCCTGGAGTGTCGGGGGGGGCGGAGTCGAACTGTTTTTT. Translating it yields CAWSVGGGGVELFF.

The chain carries TRBV10-3 and TRBJ1-1; perhaps TRBD1 as D (5 bases). The CDR3 runs 14 residues. Germline V lookup: CDR1 ENHRY, CDR2 SYGVKD. The V and J ends lost 7 bases and 1 base respectively, with 13 bases between them. The CDR3 here is CAIKQGTGNTEAFF. The CDR3 nucleotides read TGTGCCATCAAGCAGGGAACAGGGAACACTGAAGCTTTCTTT.

CDR3 coding DNA: TGTGCCAGCAGTTACCTTCCGACGCGATACAATGAGCAGTTCTTC. Amino acids: CASSYLPTRYNEQFF. J is TRBJ2-1 and V is TRBV6-5, with D hard to call. The CDR3 loop spans 15 amino acids. Germline CDR1 is MNHEY and CDR2 is SVGAGI. V was pared by 2 bases and J by 4 bases, with 12 bases between.

CDR3 sequence: CASSAPGQGLYEQYF. The CDR3, as DNA: TGCGCCAGCAGCGCTCCGGGACAGGGACTCTACGAGCAGTACTTC. The rearrangement joins TRBV4-1 to TRBJ2-7, with TRBD1 identical over 9 bases. The germline V gene has CDR1 MGHRA and CDR2 YSYEKL. V lost 5 bases to trimming and J lost 3 bases; unmatched junction nucleotides: 8. This CDR3 has 15 residues.

On this clone: This same CDR3 is encoded by further DNA sequences in the sample. This rearrangement joins TRBV5-1 to TRBJ1-1, with TRBD1 matching over 7 bases. Losses at the gene ends were 4 bases for V and 0 bases for J; bases not matched to a gene: 3. This CDR3 contains 14 residues. Germline CDR1 is SGHRS and CDR2 is YFSETQ. CDR3 amino acids: CASSLGQVNTEAFF. Here the CDR3 DNA reads TGCGCCAGCAGCCTCGGACAGGTGAACACTGAAGCTTTCTTT.

In regard to this clone: Germline and junction disagree at one end, which may indicate a read error. The V and J genes are TRBV10-3 and TRBJ1-2, with 8 bases aligning to TRBD1. The CDR3 has 13 residues. Germline values: CDR1 ENHRY, CDR2 SYGVKD. CDR3: CAIRGQGRTGYTF. The CDR3 region has the DNA TGTGCAATCAGGGGGCAGGGGAGGACGGGCTACACCTTC.

J is TRBJ1-1 and V is TRBV5-6; D gene uncertain. Germline CDR1 SGHDT, CDR2 YYEEEE. This CDR3 region has 14 residues. Trimming removed 0 bases at V and 6 bases at J, with 12 bases between. CDR3 DNA sequence: TGTGCCAGCAGCTTGGTGCAGGTTGGCGCTGAAGCTTTCTTT. It codes for CASSLVQVGAEAFF.

This sequence joins TRBV5-1 and TRBJ2-1; TRBD2 might be the D (6 bases). The CDR3 consists of 14 residues. Between the trimmed V and J ends, which lost 5 bases and 4 bases, there was a span of 13 bases. Germline V gene sequence: CDR1 SGHRS, CDR2 YFSETQ. For the CDR3, the DNA is TGCGCCAGCAGACCCGGGACTGAATACAATGAGCAGTTCTTC. Translated: CASRPGTEYNEQFF.

This clone was detected only once. The chain couples TRBV5-6 to TRBJ1-2; 7 nucleotides agree with TRBD1. The CDR3 runs to 15 residues. V was pared by 3 bases and J by 4 bases, with 9 bases of the junction left unmatched. CDR1 and CDR2 (germline): SGHDT, YYEEEE. The CDR3 spells CASSSRQGRAYGYTF. CDR3 nucleotide sequence: TGTGCCAGCAGCTCTAGACAGGGAAGGGCCTATGGCTACACCTTC.

The chain carries TRBV6-6 and TRBJ1-2; D not certain. CDR3 size: 13 residues. V lost 8 bases, J lost 7 bases, and 17 bases lay in between. CDR1 MNHNY and CDR2 SVGAGI come from the germline V gene (reference sequence). The CDR3 here is CASSPTLGSGYTF. The CDR3 DNA follows: TGTGCCAGCTCCCCGACGCTCGGCTCTGGCTACACCTTC.

The rearrangement links TRBV9 to TRBJ2-3, with TRBD2 identical over 13 bases. Germline V gene data show CDR1 as SGDLS and CDR2 as YYNGEE. There are 17 residues in the CDR3. With 4 bases clipped from V and 6 bases from J, the junction kept 11 bases outside the gene matches. The CDR3 here is CASSPRGLAGVEDTQYF. The CDR3 DNA is TGTGCCAGCAGCCCCCGAGGACTAGCGGGAGTTGAGGATACGCAGTATTTT.

The chain has TRBV5-4 and TRBJ2-7; 14 nucleotides align to TRBD2. The J segment lost 3 bases and the V segment lost 4 bases, leaving 12 bases of the junction unmatched. Germline-derived CDR1 and CDR2 are SGHNT and YYREEE (reference sequence). This CDR3 has 18 residues. In DNA form, the CDR3 reads TGTGCCAGCAGCCCAGTCTCCGGGACTAGCGGGAGCCGCTACGAGCAGTACTTC. Its translation: CASSPVSGTSGSRYEQYF.

This rearrangement joins TRBV28 to TRBJ2-5; the match to TRBD2 covers 10 bases. CDR1 and CDR2 (germline): MDHEN, SYDVKM. Losses at the gene ends were 6 bases for V and 7 bases for J; bases not matched to a gene: 5. The CDR3 has 13 residues. The CDR3 DNA reads TGTGCCAGCAGAAGCGGGAGGGCCTGGACCCAGTACTTC. Amino acids: CASRSGRAWTQYF. The full variable domain, with the rest looked up from reference TRBV28 and TRBJ2-5, is DVKVTQSSRYLVKRTGEKVFLECVQDMDHENMFWYRQDPGLGLRLIYFSYDVKMKEKGDIPEGYSVSREKKERFSLILESASTNQTSMYLCASRSGRAWTQYFGPGTRLLVL.

Concerning this clone itself: Within the sample, other DNA sequences also encode this same CDR3. The chain recombines TRBV6-5 with TRBJ1-1; 8 positions match TRBD1. The germline gives CDR1 MNHEY, CDR2 SVGAGI. Losses at the gene ends were 6 bases for V and 4 bases for J; bases not matched to a gene: 4. The CDR3 spans 13 residues. Here the CDR3 DNA reads TGTGCCAGCAGGCCCACAGGGGGCACTGAAGCTTTCTTT. The encoded protein is CASRPTGGTEAFF.

The V call is TRBV5-6, the J call TRBJ2-5; unclear D gene. Germline assignment: CDR1 SGHDT and CDR2 YYEEEE. The CDR3 is 12 residues long. The V and J ends lost 2 bases and 5 bases respectively, with 7 bases between them. Here the CDR3 reads CASSFGMETQYF. The CDR3 coding sequence is TGTGCCAGCAGCTTTGGCATGGAGACCCAGTACTTC.

The genes are TRBV19 and TRBJ2-5, with D unclear. This CDR3 is built from 14 residues. In germline, CDR1 is LNHDA, CDR2 SQIVND (reference sequence). V was clipped by 3 bases and J by 9 bases, with 17 bases between them. The DNA for the CDR3 is TGTGCCAGTAGTATTTCCCGTTCGTTTTGGGCCCAGTACTTC. It is translated as CASSISRSFWAQYF.

The V and J genes are TRBV28 and TRBJ2-5; a weak D match, TRBD2 (5 bases). CDR1 and CDR2 from the germline V gene are MDHEN and SYDVKM. V was cut by 7 bases and J by 11 bases, with 17 bases left in between. The CDR3 sequence is 12 residues long. CDR3 sequence (DNA): TGTGCCAGCACCACCCTGTTGGGAGAGCAGTACTTC. It specifies CASTTLLGEQYF.

The chain employs TRBV2 and TRBJ2-1, with D perhaps matching TRBD2 (6 bases). Germline assignment: CDR1 SNHLY and CDR2 FYNNEI. Trimming left V 3 bases short and J 10 bases short, with 16 bases between. The CDR3 is 14 amino acids. In DNA form, the CDR3 reads TGTGCCAGCAGTGATCCGGACTACCTTCGAGAGCAGTTCTTC. This encodes CASSDPDYLREQFF.

The chain joins TRBV7-3 to TRBJ2-1; no clear D. CDR1 and CDR2 (germline): SGHTA, FQGTGA. V was trimmed by 5 bases and J by 0 bases, leaving 14 bases between them. This CDR3 is 16 amino acids long. The DNA of the CDR3 is TGTGCCAGCAGCCTAAGGGTGGGTGCCTCCTACAATGAGCAGTTCTTC. Translating it yields CASSLRVGASYNEQFF.

Details on this clone: Other DNA sequences in this sample translate to the same CDR3. This chain joins TRBV5-1 and TRBJ2-2; no reliable D call. Germline loops: CDR1 SGHRS, CDR2 YFSETQ. V lost 2 bases, J lost 3 bases, and 5 bases lay in between. CDR3 length equals 13 residues. The CDR3 region is CASSFGDTGELFF. The CDR3, as DNA: TGCGCCAGCAGCTTTGGGGACACCGGGGAGCTGTTTTTT.